The clone carrying this T cell receptor beta chain was detected a few times. Its antigen remains unidentified. The read ends 3 residues early relative to the CDR3; the germline J gene fills the gap. The repertoire was sequenced with immunoSEQ multiplex PCR; TCRdb's copy has only in-frame clones and lacks some. The specimen has about 28,000 clones, none found just once. The data are from a study of T cell clonality in common variable immunodeficiency. Aged roughly 9 to 70 years, CVID subjects averaged about 42 years old. Overall study findings and caveats: Fewer deletions and N-nucleotide insertions were reportedly seen in common variable immunodeficiency TCR beta sequences. CVID subjects shared fewer TCRbeta clones than healthy controls did. TCRbeta clonality was increased in CVID versus healthy controls.

The V gene's germline CDR1 is GTSNPN and CDR2 SVGIG (reference sequence). CDR3 length: 15 residues. The V and J ends lost 2 bases and 6 bases, in that order; junction bases with no gene match: 5. Sequencing was carried out using peripheral blood mononuclear cells. The TCR was taken from a human donor with common variable immunodeficiency. V and J are TRBV30 and TRBJ2-3; the match to TRBD2 covers 13 bases. The sequenced part of the CDR3 DNA is TGTGCCTGGAGTCCGGGACTAGCGGGATCGGATACG. Translation: CAWSPGLAGSDT. The entire CDR3 protein is CAWSPGLAGSDTQYF.